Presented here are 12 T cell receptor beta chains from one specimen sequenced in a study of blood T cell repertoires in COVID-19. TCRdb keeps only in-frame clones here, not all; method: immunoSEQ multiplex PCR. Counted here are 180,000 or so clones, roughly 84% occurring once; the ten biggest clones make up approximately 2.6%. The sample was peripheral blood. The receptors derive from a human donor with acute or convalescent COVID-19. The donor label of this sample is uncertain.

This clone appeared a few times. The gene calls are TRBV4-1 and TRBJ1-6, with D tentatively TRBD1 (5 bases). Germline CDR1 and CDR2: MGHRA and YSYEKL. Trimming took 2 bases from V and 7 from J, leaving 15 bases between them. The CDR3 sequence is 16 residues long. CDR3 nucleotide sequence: TGCGCCAGCAGCCAATTACAAGACAGCCAGAATTCACCCCTCCACTTT. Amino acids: CASSQLQDSQNSPLHF.

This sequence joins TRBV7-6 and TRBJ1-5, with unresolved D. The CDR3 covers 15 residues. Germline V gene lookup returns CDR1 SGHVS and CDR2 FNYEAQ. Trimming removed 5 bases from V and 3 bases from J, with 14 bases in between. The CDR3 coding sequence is TGTGCCAGCAGCCCAGCCGGGGATTTCAATCAGCCCCAGCATTTT. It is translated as CASSPAGDFNQPQHF.

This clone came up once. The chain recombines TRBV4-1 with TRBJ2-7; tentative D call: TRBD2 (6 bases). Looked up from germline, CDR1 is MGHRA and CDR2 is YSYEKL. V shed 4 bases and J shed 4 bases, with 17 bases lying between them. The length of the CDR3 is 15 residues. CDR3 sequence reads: CASSREGLAAYEQYF. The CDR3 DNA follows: TGCGCCAGCAGCCGGGAAGGTTTAGCGGCATACGAGCAGTACTTC.

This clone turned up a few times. The DNA of the CDR3 is TGTGCCAGCAGTCCCCTGACAGGTTACAGGAGTCTGGCTTTCTTT. This codes for CASSPLTGYRSLAFF. The chain couples TRBV27 to TRBJ1-1; the D gene is possibly TRBD1 (6 bases). The CDR3 length is 15 residues. Germline CDR1 and CDR2: MNHEY and SMNVEV (reference sequence). The V end was cut by 5 bases, the J end by 11 bases, with 24 bases between.

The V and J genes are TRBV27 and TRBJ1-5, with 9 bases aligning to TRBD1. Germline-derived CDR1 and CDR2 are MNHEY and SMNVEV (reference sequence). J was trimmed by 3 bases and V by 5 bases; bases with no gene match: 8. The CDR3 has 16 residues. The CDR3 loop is CASSPGTGSPNQPQHF. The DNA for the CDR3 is TGTGCCAGCAGTCCAGGGACAGGGAGTCCCAATCAGCCCCAGCATTTT.

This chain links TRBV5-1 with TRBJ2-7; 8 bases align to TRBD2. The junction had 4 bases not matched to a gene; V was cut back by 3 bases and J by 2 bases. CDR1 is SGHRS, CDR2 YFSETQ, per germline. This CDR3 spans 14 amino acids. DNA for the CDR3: TGCGCCAGCAGCTACTCGGGGGGGACCTACGAGCAGTACTTC. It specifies CASSYSGGTYEQYF.

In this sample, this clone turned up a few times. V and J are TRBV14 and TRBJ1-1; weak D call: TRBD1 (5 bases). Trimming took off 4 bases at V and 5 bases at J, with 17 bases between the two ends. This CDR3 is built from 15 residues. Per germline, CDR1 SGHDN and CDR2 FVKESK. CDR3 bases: TGTGCCAGCAGCCCAACGGTTCAGGGCCGGACTGAAGCTTTCTTT. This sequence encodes CASSPTVQGRTEAFF.

The CDR3 reads CSVQYSNQPQHF. Written as DNA, the CDR3 is TGCAGCGTGCAGTATAGCAATCAGCCCCAGCATTTT. The V gene is TRBV29-1, the J gene TRBJ1-5; D gene uncertain. Germline CDR1 SQVTM, CDR2 ANQGSEA. CDR3 size: 12 residues. Trimming removed 6 bases from V and 0 bases from J, with 6 bases in between.

CDR3 DNA sequence: TGTGCCAGCAGTAGGACAGAAAACTATGGCTACACCTTC. Translating gives CASSRTENYGYTF. The rearrangement links TRBV2 to TRBJ1-2, with a tentative D call TRBD1 (6 bases). The CDR3 sequence is 13 residues long. Germline V gene lookup returns CDR1 SNHLY and CDR2 FYNNEI. The ends were cut back, 5 bases at V and 2 bases at J, with 9 bases in the middle.

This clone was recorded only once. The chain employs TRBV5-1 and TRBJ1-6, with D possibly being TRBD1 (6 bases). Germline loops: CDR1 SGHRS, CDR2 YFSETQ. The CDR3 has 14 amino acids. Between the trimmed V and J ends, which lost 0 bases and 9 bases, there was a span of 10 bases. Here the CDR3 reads CASSLETGFSPLHF. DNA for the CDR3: TGCGCCAGCAGCTTGGAAACAGGGTTTTCACCCCTCCACTTT.

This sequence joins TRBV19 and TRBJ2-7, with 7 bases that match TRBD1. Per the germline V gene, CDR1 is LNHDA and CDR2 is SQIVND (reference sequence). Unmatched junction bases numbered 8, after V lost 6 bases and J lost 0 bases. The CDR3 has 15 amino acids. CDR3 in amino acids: CASRPQGESSYEQYF. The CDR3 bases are TGTGCCAGTAGGCCGCAGGGGGAGAGCTCCTACGAGCAGTACTTC.

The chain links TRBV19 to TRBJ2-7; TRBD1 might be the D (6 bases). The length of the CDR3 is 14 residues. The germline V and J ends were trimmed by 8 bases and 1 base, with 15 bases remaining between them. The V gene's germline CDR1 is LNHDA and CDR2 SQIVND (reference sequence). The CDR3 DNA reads TGTGCCAGTGGAATACAGGGTTCGTCCTACGAGCAGTACTTC. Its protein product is CASGIQGSSYEQYF. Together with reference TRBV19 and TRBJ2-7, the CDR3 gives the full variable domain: DGGITQSPKYLFRKEGQNVTLSCEQNLNHDAMYWYRQDPGQGLRLIYYSQIVNDFQKGDIAEGYSVSREKKESFPLTVTSAQKNPTAFYLCASGIQGSSYEQYFGPGTRLTVT.